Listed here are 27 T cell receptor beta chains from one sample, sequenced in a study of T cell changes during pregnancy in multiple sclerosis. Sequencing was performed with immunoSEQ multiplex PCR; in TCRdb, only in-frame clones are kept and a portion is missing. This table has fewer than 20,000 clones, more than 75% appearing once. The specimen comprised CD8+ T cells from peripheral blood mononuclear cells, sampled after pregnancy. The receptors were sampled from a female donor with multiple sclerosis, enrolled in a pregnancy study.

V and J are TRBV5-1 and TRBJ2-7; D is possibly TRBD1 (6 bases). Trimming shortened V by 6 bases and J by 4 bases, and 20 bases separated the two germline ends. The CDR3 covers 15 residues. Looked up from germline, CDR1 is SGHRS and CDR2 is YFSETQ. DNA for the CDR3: TGCGCCAGCAAGCGATTACCGGGACACCATTACGAGCAGTACTTC. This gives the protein CASKRLPGHHYEQYF.

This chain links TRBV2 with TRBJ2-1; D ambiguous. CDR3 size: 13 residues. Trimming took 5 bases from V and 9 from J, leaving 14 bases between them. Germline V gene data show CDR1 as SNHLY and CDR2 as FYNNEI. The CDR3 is CASSRGWASEQFF. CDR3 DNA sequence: TGTGCCAGCAGTCGTGGCTGGGCAAGTGAGCAGTTCTTC.

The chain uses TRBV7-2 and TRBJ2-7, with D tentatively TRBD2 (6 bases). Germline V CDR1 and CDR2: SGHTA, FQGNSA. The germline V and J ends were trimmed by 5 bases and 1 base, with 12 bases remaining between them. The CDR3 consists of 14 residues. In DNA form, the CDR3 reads TGTGCCAGCAGCCAGGGACTCGGGTCCTACGAGCAGTACTTC. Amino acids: CASSQGLGSYEQYF. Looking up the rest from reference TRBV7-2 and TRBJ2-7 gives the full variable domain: GAGVSQSPSNKVTEKGKDVELRCDPISGHTALYWYRQSLGQGLEFLIYFQGNSAPDKSGLPSDRFSAERTGGSVSTLTIQRTQQEDSAVYLCASSQGLGSYEQYFGPGTRLTVT.

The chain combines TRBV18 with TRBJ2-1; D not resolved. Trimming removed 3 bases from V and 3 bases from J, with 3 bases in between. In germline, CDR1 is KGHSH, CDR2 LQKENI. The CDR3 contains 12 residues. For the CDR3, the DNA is TGTGCCAGCTCACCCAACTACAATGAGCAGTTCTTC. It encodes CASSPNYNEQFF.

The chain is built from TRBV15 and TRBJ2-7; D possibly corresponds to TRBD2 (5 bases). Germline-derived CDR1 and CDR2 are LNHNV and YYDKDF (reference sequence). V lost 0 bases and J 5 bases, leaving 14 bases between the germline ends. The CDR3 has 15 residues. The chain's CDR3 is CATSRDGEPIHEQYF. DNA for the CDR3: TGTGCCACCAGCAGAGATGGGGAGCCGATCCACGAGCAGTACTTC. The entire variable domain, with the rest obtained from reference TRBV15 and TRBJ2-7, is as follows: DAMVIQNPRYQVTQFGKPVTLSCSQTLNHNVMYWYQQKSSQAPKLLFHYYDKDFNNEADTPDNFQSRRPNTSFCFLDIRSPGLGDTAMYLCATSRDGEPIHEQYFGPGTRLTVT.

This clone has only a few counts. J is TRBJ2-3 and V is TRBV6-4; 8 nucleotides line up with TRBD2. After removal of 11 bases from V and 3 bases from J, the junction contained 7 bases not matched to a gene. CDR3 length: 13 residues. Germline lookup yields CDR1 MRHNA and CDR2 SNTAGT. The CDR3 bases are TGTGCCTCCCGGGAGGGGGAGACAGATACGCAGTATTTT. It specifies CASREGETDTQYF.

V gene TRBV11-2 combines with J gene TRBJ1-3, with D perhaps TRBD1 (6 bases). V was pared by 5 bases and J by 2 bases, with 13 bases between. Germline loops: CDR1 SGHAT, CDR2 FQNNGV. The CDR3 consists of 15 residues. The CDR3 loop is CASSDTGRAGNTIYF. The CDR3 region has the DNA TGTGCCAGCAGCGATACAGGGCGTGCTGGAAACACCATATATTTT. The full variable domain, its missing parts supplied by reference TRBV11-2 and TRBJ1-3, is EAGVAQSPRYKIIEKRQSVAFWCNPISGHATLYWYQQILGQGPKLLIQFQNNGVVDDSQLPKDRFSAERLKGVDSTLKIQPAKLEDSAVYLCASSDTGRAGNTIYFGEGSWLTVV.

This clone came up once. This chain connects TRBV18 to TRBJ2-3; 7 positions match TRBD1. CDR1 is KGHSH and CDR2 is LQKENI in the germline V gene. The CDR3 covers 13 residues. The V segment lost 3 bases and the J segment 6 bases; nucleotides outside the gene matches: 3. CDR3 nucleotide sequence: TGTGCCAGCTCACCGATCAGGGGGGATACGCAGTATTTT. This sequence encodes CASSPIRGDTQYF.

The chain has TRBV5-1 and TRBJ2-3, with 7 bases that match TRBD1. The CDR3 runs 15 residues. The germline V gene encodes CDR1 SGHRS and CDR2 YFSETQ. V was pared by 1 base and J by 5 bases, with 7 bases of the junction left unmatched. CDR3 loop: CASSLNRDREDTQYF. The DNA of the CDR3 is TGCGCCAGCAGCTTGAATCGAGACAGGGAAGATACGCAGTATTTT.

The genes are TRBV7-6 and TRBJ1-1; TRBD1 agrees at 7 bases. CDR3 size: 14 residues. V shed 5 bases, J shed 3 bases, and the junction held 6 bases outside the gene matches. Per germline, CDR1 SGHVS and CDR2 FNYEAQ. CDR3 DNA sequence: TGTGCCAGCAGCGCAGGGACAGCGTACACTGAAGCTTTCTTT. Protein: CASSAGTAYTEAFF.

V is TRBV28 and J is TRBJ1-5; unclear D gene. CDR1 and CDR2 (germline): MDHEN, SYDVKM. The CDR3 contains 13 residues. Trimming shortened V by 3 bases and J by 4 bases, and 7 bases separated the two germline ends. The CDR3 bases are TGTGCCAGCAGTTTTTCAGGTAATCAGCCCCAGCATTTT. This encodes CASSFSGNQPQHF.

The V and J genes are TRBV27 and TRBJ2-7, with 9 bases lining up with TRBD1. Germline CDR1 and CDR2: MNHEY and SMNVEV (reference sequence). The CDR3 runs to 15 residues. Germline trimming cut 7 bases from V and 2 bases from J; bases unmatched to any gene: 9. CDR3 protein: CASTKSRTGAYEQYF. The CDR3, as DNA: TGTGCCAGCACCAAATCAAGGACAGGGGCCTACGAGCAGTACTTC.

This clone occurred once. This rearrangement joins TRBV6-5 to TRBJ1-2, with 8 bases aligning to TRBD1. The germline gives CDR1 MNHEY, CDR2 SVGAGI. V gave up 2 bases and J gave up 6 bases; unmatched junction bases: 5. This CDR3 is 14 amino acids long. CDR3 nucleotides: TGTGCCAGCAGTTACACGCTGGACAGGGATGGCTACACCTTC. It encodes CASSYTLDRDGYTF.

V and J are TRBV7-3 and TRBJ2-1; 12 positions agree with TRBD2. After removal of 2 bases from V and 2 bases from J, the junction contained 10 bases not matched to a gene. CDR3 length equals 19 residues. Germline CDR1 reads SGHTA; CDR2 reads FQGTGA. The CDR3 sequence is CASSLSLAGGPSTYNEQFF. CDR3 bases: TGTGCCAGCAGCTTATCACTAGCGGGAGGACCATCTACCTACAATGAGCAGTTCTTC. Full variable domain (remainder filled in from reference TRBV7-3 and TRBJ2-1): GAGVSQTPSNKVTEKGKYVELRCDPISGHTALYWYRQSLGQGPEFLIYFQGTGAADDSGLPNDRFFAVRPEGSVSTLKIQRTERGDSAVYLCASSLSLAGGPSTYNEQFFGPGTRLTVL.

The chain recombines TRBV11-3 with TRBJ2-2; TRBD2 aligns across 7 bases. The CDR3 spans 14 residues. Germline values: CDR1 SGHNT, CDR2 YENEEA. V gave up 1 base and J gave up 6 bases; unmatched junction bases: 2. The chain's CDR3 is CASSLAGLAGELFF. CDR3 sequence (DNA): TGTGCCAGCAGCTTAGCAGGACTAGCCGGGGAGCTGTTTTTT.

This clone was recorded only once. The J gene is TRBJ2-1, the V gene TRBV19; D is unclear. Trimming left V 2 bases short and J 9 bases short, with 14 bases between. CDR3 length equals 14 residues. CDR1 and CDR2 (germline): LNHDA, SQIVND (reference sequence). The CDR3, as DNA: TGTGCCAGTAGTATAACGGGTCAGAGCAGTGAGCAGTTCTTC. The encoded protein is CASSITGQSSEQFF.

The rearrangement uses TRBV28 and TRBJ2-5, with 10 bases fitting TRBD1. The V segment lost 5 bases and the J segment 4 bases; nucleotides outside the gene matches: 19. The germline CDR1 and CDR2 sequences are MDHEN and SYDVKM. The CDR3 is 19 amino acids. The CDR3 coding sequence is TGTGCCAGCAGTCTCCTCCCCGACTTCGGACAGGGGGTGGGAGAGACCCAGTACTTC. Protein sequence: CASSLLPDFGQGVGETQYF.

The CDR3 DNA is TGTGCCAGCAGTTACCAGGGACTGATGAACACTGAAGCTTTCTTT. The encoded protein is CASSYQGLMNTEAFF. The genes are TRBV6-5 and TRBJ1-1; perhaps TRBD1 as D (5 bases). CDR3 length: 15 residues. V was cut by 2 bases and J by 0 bases, with 10 bases left in between. Germline values: CDR1 MNHEY, CDR2 SVGAGI.

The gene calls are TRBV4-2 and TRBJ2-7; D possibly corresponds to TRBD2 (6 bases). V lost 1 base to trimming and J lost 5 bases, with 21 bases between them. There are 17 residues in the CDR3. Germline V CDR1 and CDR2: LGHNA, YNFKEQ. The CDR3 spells CASSQGLGGIPLDEQYF. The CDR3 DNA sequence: TGTGCCAGCAGCCAAGGGCTCGGCGGGATTCCTCTGGACGAGCAGTACTTC.

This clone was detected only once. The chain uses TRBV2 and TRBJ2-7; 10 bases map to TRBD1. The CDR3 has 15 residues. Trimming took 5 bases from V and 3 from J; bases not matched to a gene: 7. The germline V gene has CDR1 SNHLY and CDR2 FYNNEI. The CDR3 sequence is CASSITGTGDYEQYF. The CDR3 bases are TGTGCCAGCAGTATAACCGGGACAGGGGACTACGAGCAGTACTTC. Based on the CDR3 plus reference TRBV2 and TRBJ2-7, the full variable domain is EPEVTQTPSHQVTQMGQEVILRCVPISNHLYFYWYRQILGQKVEFLVSFYNNEISEKSEIFDDQFSVERPDGSNFTLKIRSTKLEDSAMYFCASSITGTGDYEQYFGPGTRLTVT.

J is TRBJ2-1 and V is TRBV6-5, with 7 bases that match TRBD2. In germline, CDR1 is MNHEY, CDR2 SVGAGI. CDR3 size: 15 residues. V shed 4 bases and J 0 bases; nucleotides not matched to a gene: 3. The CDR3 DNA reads TGTGCCAGCAGTTTCCAGCGGGGCTCCTACAATGAGCAGTTCTTC. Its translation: CASSFQRGSYNEQFF.

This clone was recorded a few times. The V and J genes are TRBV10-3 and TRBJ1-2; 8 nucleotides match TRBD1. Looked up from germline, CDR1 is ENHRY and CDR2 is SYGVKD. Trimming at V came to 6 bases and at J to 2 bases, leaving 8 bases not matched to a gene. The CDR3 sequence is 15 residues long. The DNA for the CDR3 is TGTGCCATCAGAGAAGGACAGGGTCGGAACTATGGCTACACCTTC. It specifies CAIREGQGRNYGYTF.

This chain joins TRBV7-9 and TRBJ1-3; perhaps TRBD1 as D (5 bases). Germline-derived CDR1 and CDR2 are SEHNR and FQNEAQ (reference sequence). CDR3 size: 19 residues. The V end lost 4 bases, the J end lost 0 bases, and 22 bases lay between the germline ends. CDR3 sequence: CASSSYDSSGISSGNTIYF. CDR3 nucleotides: TGTGCCAGCAGCTCATATGACAGCAGTGGGATATCCTCTGGAAACACCATATATTTT.

As DNA, the CDR3 is TGTGCCAGCAGTTCGTTTCGCGAGCAGTACTTC. The encoded protein is CASSSFREQYF. The chain uses TRBV28 and TRBJ2-7; D gene unclear. Germline loops: CDR1 MDHEN, CDR2 SYDVKM. Trimming removed 4 bases from V and 6 bases from J, with 7 bases in between. The CDR3 loop spans 11 amino acids.

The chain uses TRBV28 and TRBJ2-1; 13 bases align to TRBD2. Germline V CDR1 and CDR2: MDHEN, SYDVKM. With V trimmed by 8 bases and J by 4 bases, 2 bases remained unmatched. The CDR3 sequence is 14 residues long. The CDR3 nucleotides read TGTGCCAGCGGGACTAGCGGGGTATACAATGAGCAGTTCTTC. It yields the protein CASGTSGVYNEQFF.

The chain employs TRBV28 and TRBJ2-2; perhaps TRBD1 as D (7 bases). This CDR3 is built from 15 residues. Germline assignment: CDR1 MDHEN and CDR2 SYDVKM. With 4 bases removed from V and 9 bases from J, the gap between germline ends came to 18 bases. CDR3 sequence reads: CASSSRDSGLRELFF. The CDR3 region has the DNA TGTGCCAGCAGTTCGCGGGACAGTGGCCTGAGGGAGCTGTTTTTT.

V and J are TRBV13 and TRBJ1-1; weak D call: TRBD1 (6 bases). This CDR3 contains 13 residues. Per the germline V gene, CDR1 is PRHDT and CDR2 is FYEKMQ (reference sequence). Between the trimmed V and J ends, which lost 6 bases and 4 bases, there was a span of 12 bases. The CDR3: CASSLTGFTEAFF. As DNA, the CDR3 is TGTGCCAGCAGTCTCACAGGGTTCACTGAAGCTTTCTTT.